This TCR beta chain was sequenced during a study of response to subunit inactivated influenza vaccine. Study observations and caveats: Authors suggested seasonal influenza vaccinations each recruit few new T cells.

This clonotype was counted between two and nine times. Its antigen is as yet unknown. The V end lost 5 bases, the J end lost 1 base, and 11 bases lay between the germline ends. The CDR3 has 14 residues. Germline lookup yields CDR1 SGHVS and CDR2 FQNEAQ. TCRdb fed the RT-PCR reads into MiXCR, producing one record per CDR3 protein. This sample has hundreds of thousands of distinct CDR3 sequences; less than 20% occur once, and the top ten carry approximately 10%. The sample in question was PBMCs from blood, obtained 11 to 12 days after vaccination. The chain recombines TRBV7-8 with TRBJ1-1, with D perhaps TRBD1 (5 bases). The clonotype originates from a man aged 45-65 years who received an inactivated influenza vaccine. CDR3 DNA: TGTGCCAGCAGCCGAGGGGTGTCGAACACTGAAGCTTTCTTT. Its translation: CASSRGVSNTEAFF.